Presented here are 2 T cell receptor beta chains from one specimen sequenced in a study of control samples from healthy donors and cancer patients. The table came from immunoSEQ multiplex PCR; TCRdb's copy has only in-frame clones and leaves some out. The table lists about 120,000 clones, more than 85% of them singletons. The material sequenced was blood. These receptors were collected from a man younger than 35 in good health.

The sample holds a few counts of this clone. V gene TRBV2 combines with J gene TRBJ2-2, with 14 nucleotides matching TRBD2. This CDR3 has 14 amino acids. V trimming: 11 bases; J trimming: 7 bases; junction bases outside the gene matches: 6. Germline loops: CDR1 SNHLY, CDR2 FYNNEI. CDR3 amino acids: CAGGTSGSHGELFF. As DNA, the CDR3 is TGTGCCGGGGGGACTAGCGGGAGTCACGGGGAGCTGTTTTTT.

V is TRBV3-1 (or the pseudogene TRBV3-2) and J is TRBJ2-1; possible D gene TRBD1, 5 bases. The germline gives CDR1 LGHDT, CDR2 YNNKEL (reference sequence). Trimming removed 1 base from V and 5 bases from J, with 15 bases in between. The CDR3 sequence is 16 residues long. The CDR3 sequence is CASSQGDARANNEQFF. As DNA, the CDR3 is TGTGCCAGCAGCCAAGGGGATGCCAGGGCAAACAATGAGCAGTTCTTC.